What follows are 18 T cell receptor beta chains derived from one specimen sequenced in a study of TIL therapy for anti-PD-1-resistant metastatic lung cancer. The immunoSEQ assay was v3. Some clones are missing from TCRdb's copy, which holds only in-frame ones; the method was immunoSEQ multiplex PCR. This sample yields about 60,000 clones, of which roughly 87% are seen a single time; just over 2.5% belongs to the top ten. Noted time point: pre-treatment sample, taken before nivolumab and TIL therapy. This sample comprised blood, obtained at baseline. These TCRs come from a person between 25 and 80 years old with non-small cell lung cancer.

CDR3 region: CASSLRHHYEQYF. CDR3 DNA sequence: TGTGCCAGCAGTCTCCGACACCACTACGAGCAGTACTTC. This rearrangement joins TRBV28 to TRBJ2-7; no reliable D call. CDR3 length: 13 residues. Germline CDR1 and CDR2: MDHEN and SYDVKM. The germline V and J ends were trimmed by 5 bases and 3 bases, with 11 bases remaining between them.

This clone was seen just once. The chain combines TRBV7-9 with TRBJ2-3; the D is unclear. This CDR3 has 14 amino acids. V lost 1 base and J lost 3, with 8 bases in between. In germline, CDR1 is SEHNR, CDR2 FQNEAQ (reference sequence). The chain's CDR3 is CASSLGLGTDTQYF. CDR3 DNA sequence: TGTGCCAGCAGCTTAGGGCTAGGTACAGATACGCAGTATTTT.

The V gene is TRBV30, the J gene TRBJ1-1; D gene ambiguous. Trimming stripped 4 bases from V and 2 bases from J, with 11 bases between. The CDR3 is made up of 13 amino acids. Per germline, CDR1 GTSNPN and CDR2 SVGIG (reference sequence). This CDR3 is CAWTLIGNTEAFF. The CDR3 DNA follows: TGTGCCTGGACTTTAATTGGCAACACTGAAGCTTTCTTT.

The chain carries TRBV5-8 and TRBJ2-7; the D is unclear. The ends were cut back, 7 bases at V and 3 bases at J, with 17 bases in the middle. This CDR3 comprises 14 residues. Per the germline V gene, CDR1 is SGHTS and CDR2 is YDEGEE. The CDR3 DNA sequence: TGTGCCAGCGAGAGAGGCCCCAACGTCTACGAGCAGTACTTC. Amino acid sequence: CASERGPNVYEQYF.

The J gene is TRBJ2-7, the V gene TRBV9; 10 nucleotides agree with TRBD2. Germline CDR1 is SGDLS and CDR2 is YYNGEE. J lost 1 base, V lost 0 bases, and 7 bases had no gene match. The CDR3 contains 17 residues. The CDR3 DNA sequence: TGTGCCAGCAGCGTAGAGGCTAGCGGGAGAGGGTCCTACGAGCAGTACTTC. This sequence encodes CASSVEASGRGSYEQYF.

This rearrangement joins TRBV27 to TRBJ2-7; 16 bases are shared with TRBD2. The V gene's germline CDR1 is MNHEY and CDR2 SMNVEV (reference sequence). This CDR3 has 18 residues. The V and J ends lost 10 bases and 3 bases, in that order; junction bases with no gene match: 15. CDR3 sequence: CATSKGGGLAGGYYEQYF. The CDR3 DNA sequence: TGTGCCACCTCGAAAGGGGGGGGACTAGCGGGAGGGTACTACGAGCAGTACTTC.

The gene calls are TRBV25-1 and TRBJ2-1; 10 nucleotides agree with TRBD1. Germline V gene lookup returns CDR1 MGHDK and CDR2 SYGVNS. This CDR3 comprises 14 residues. V lost 6 bases to trimming and J lost 7 bases; unmatched junction nucleotides: 6. For the CDR3, the DNA is TGTGCCAGCAGGGCCGACAGGGGGCGGAATGAGCAGTTCTTC. This codes for CASRADRGRNEQFF.

V is TRBV19 and J is TRBJ2-1, with 12 bases fitting TRBD2. V dropped 5 bases and J dropped 8; count of bases not matched to a gene: 4. CDR3 length equals 14 residues. CDR1 is LNHDA and CDR2 is SQIVND in the germline V gene (reference sequence). The CDR3 spells CASSPRLAGDEQFF. CDR3 nucleotide sequence: TGTGCCAGTAGTCCTAGACTAGCGGGGGATGAGCAGTTCTTC.

The gene calls are TRBV7-6 and TRBJ2-3; TRBD2 matches at 8 bases. This CDR3 contains 16 residues. V lost 2 bases to trimming and J lost 2 bases; unmatched junction nucleotides: 6. CDR1 and CDR2 (germline): SGHVS, FNYEAQ. CDR3 DNA sequence: TGTGCCAGCAGCTTACGTCCTAGCGGGTTCACAGATACGCAGTATTTT. Amino acids: CASSLRPSGFTDTQYF.

The CDR3: CASSFSRDRETNTEAFF. The CDR3 DNA reads TGTGCCAGCAGCTTTTCCCGGGACAGGGAAACGAACACTGAAGCTTTCTTT. The V gene is TRBV7-6, the J gene TRBJ1-1, with 9 bases fitting TRBD1. Germline assignment: CDR1 SGHVS and CDR2 FNYEAQ. This CDR3 region has 17 residues. V trimming: 3 bases; J trimming: 1 base; junction bases outside the gene matches: 9.

The chain combines TRBV7-2 with TRBJ2-2; D uncertain. Germline V gene lookup returns CDR1 SGHTA and CDR2 FQGNSA. The ends were cut back, 8 bases at V and 8 bases at J, with 12 bases in the middle. This CDR3 region has 12 residues. CDR3 sequence reads: CASGNVGGELFF. CDR3 DNA: TGTGCCAGCGGAAACGTCGGGGGGGAGCTGTTTTTT.

The genes are TRBV28 and TRBJ2-2; TRBD2 matches 9 bases. V was clipped by 3 bases and J by 3 bases; unmatched bases: 5. The CDR3 totals 16 residues. Per the germline V gene, CDR1 is MDHEN and CDR2 is SYDVKM. CDR3 nucleotides: TGTGCCAGCAGTTTTCCGACTAGCGGCTACACCGGGGAGCTGTTTTTT. It codes for CASSFPTSGYTGELFF.

The rearrangement uses TRBV1 and TRBJ2-3; the D call TRBD2 from the table was never checked on the DNA. TRBV1 is a known pseudogene. The CDR3 length is 16 residues. CDR3: CTSSRPTSGATDTQYF. In nucleotides, the CDR3 is TGCACCAGCAGCCGCCCGACTAGCGGGGCCACAGATACGCAGTATTTT.

This sequence joins TRBV10-1 and TRBJ2-3; 14 positions match TRBD2. This CDR3 comprises 18 residues. Germline V gene data show CDR1 as WNHNN and CDR2 as SYGVQD (reference sequence). J gave up 10 bases and V 4 bases, and 16 bases lay outside the gene matches. The DNA of the CDR3 is TGCGCCAGCAGTGTGTACCCGGGACTAGCGGGGGAAGGTAACGCGCAGTATTTT. Translation gives CASSVYPGLAGEGNAQYF.

The chain employs TRBV15 and TRBJ1-2; no firm D call. The CDR3 is 12 amino acids. Germline assignment: CDR1 LNHNV and CDR2 YYDKDF (reference sequence). The V and J ends lost 5 bases and 5 bases respectively, with 9 bases between them. The CDR3 loop reads CATSGIGYGYTF. CDR3 coding DNA: TGTGCCACCAGCGGGATTGGGTATGGCTACACCTTC.

The gene calls are TRBV5-8 and TRBJ2-1; 9 nucleotides line up with TRBD2. The CDR3 contains 17 residues. Germline-derived CDR1 and CDR2 are SGHTS and YDEGEE. V dropped 1 base and J dropped 7; count of bases not matched to a gene: 12. CDR3 DNA: TGTGCCAGCAGCTTGTTCTTGGAGCGGGGGGTTAGGAATGAGCAGTTCTTC. Its translation: CASSLFLERGVRNEQFF. Based on the CDR3 plus reference TRBV5-8 and TRBJ2-1, the full variable domain is EAGVTQSPTHLIKTRGQQATLRCSPISGHTSVYWYQQALGLGLQFLLWYDEGEERNRGNFPPRFSGRQFPNYSSELNVNALELEDSALYLCASSLFLERGVRNEQFFGPGTRLTVL.

This clone was counted once. The rearrangement joins TRBV5-1 to TRBJ2-7, with D perhaps given as TRBD1 or TRBD2 (6 bases each). The ends were cut back, 10 bases at V and 4 bases at J, with 30 bases in the middle. CDR1 is SGHRS, CDR2 YFSETQ, per germline. This CDR3 region has 17 residues. The CDR3 protein is CACSPGAPGPSPYEQYF. Here the CDR3 DNA reads TGCGCCTGCTCCCCGGGGGCCCCCGGGCCCTCCCCATACGAGCAGTACTTC.

This chain links TRBV19 with TRBJ2-3; the D is unclear. This CDR3 comprises 14 residues. CDR1 and CDR2 from the germline V gene are LNHDA and SQIVND (reference sequence). The ends were cut back, 3 bases at V and 3 bases at J, with 10 bases in the middle. CDR3 residues: CASSMMHVTDTQYF. Written as DNA, the CDR3 is TGTGCCAGTAGTATGATGCACGTTACAGATACGCAGTATTTT. Drawing the rest from reference TRBV19 and TRBJ2-3, the complete variable domain is DGGITQSPKYLFRKEGQNVTLSCEQNLNHDAMYWYRQDPGQGLRLIYYSQIVNDFQKGDIAEGYSVSREKKESFPLTVTSAQKNPTAFYLCASSMMHVTDTQYFGPGTRLTVL.